A selection of T cell receptor beta chains follows, all from one sample in a study of tumor-infiltrating lymphocytes in primary liver carcinoma. TCRdb re-called the multiplex PCR reads with MiXCR, one entry per CDR3 protein. There are about 200,000 distinct CDR3 sequences in the sample; around three fifths occur only once, and roughly 7% lies in the top ten. Material: peripheral blood. The receptors stem from a woman aged 55-70 years with primary liver carcinoma and hepatitis B virus infection. Each CDR3 is given with its conserved first and last residue. The order of the fields is CDR3 length, V gene, J gene, D gene, clone size, CDR3 DNA, CDR3 protein. The D gene is left open where the match is weak. Rows may omit the clone size; those that give it use once, few, many or a size class.

12,TRBV12-3/TRBV12-4,TRBJ2-5,-,-,TGTGCCAGCAATGGGGGCCAGGAGACCCAGTACTTC,CASNGGQETQYF
14,TRBV6-5,TRBJ2-7,-,many,TGTGCCAGCAGTTACCTAGGGGGCTCCTACGAGCAGTACTTC,CASSYLGGSYEQYF
20,TRBV11-2,TRBJ1-6,TRBD1,once,TGTGCCAGCAGCTTAAACCCTTGGGACAGGGGATACCCCTATAATTCACCCCTCCACTTT,CASSLNPWDRGYPYNSPLHF
14,TRBV29-1,TRBJ2-2,TRBD2,many,TGCAGCGTCGATGGACTAGCGGGCACCGGGGAGCTGTTTTTT,CSVDGLAGTGELFF
14,TRBV29-1,TRBJ1-2,TRBD1,once,TGCAGCGTCGCTACAGGGGGCACATCCTCTGGCTACACCTTC,CSVATGGTSSGYTF
15,TRBV7-8,TRBJ2-1,-,few,TGTGCCAGCAGCCAGGGATACCACTCAGACAATGAGCAGTTCTTC,CASSQGYHSDNEQFF
20,TRBV11-1,TRBJ2-1,-,-,TGTGCCAGCAGCCTGAGGGTCGGACTCCATCCAAGTAACTCCTACAATGAGCAGTTCTTC,CASSLRVGLHPSNSYNEQFF
15,TRBV18,TRBJ2-7,-,-,TGTGTCAGCTCACCAAGGTCCCCCCGCTGGGGAGAGCAGTACTTC,CVSSPRSPRWGEQYF
14,TRBV7-2,TRBJ2-3,-,-,TGTGCCAGCAGCCGCACGTTCGACGCAGATACGCAGTATTTT,CASSRTFDADTQYF
14,TRBV6-1,TRBJ1-2,-,-,TGTGCCAGCAGTGAAATGGACGGAGTCTATGCCTACACCTTC,CASSEMDGVYAYTF
13,TRBV12-3/TRBV12-4,TRBJ1-5,-,-,TGTGCCAGCAGTTTAGTAAACAATCAGCCCCACCATTTT,CASSLVNNQPHHF
14,TRBV10-3,TRBJ1-2,TRBD1,-,TGTGCCATCAGTCCAGGGGGACCTAACTATAGCTACACCTTC,CAISPGGPNYSYTF
14,TRBV11-2,TRBJ2-3,-,-,TGTGGCAGTAGCGGCCGCTTTTCCACAGATACGCAGTATTTT,CGSSGRFSTDTQYF
16,TRBV11-2,TRBJ1-6,-,-,TGTGCTAGCAGCTTAGTGGATTTTCGCCAAAATTCACCCCTCGACTTT,CASSLVDFRQNSPLDF
14,TRBV25-1,TRBJ2-1,-,few,TGTGCCAGCAGTGACCCGGGAGCAAGGAATGAGCAGTTCTTC,CASSDPGARNEQFF
14,TRBV11-3,TRBJ2-7,TRBD1,-,TGTGCCAGCCCCGGGACAGGGGGCAACTACGAGCAGTACTTC,CASPGTGGNYEQYF
11,TRBV28,TRBJ2-7,-,-,TGTGCCACACGCGCGAACTACGAGCAGTACTTC,CATRANYEQYF
17,TRBV11-2,TRBJ2-4,-,-,TGTGCCAGCAGCTTACGTACAGCTTGGGGCGCCAATAACATTCATTACTTC,CASSLRTAWGANNIHYF
14,TRBV7-8,TRBJ1-2,TRBD1,many,TGTGCCAGCAGCAGACAGGGCAATAACTATGGCTACACCTTC,CASSRQGNNYGYTF
13,TRBV6-5,TRBJ1-5,-,-,TGTGCCATCAGATTATCGGGGTCAGATACGCAGCATTTT,CAIRLSGSDTQHF
14,TRBV30,TRBJ2-3,TRBD2,-,TGTGCTTGGAGTGTACCAGCGGGGGCAGATACGCAGTATTTT,CAWSVPAGADTQYF
15,TRBV6-1,TRBJ2-3,-,-,TGTACCAGCAGCACCGGGGCTAGTATCACAGATACGCAGTATTTT,CTSSTGASITDTQYF
15,TRBV14,TRBJ1-3,TRBD1,-,TGTGCCAGCAGCCGGACAGGGGGCGATGGAAACACCATATATTTT,CASSRTGGDGNTIYF
15,TRBV11-2,TRBJ2-1,-,-,TGTGCCAGCAGCTTAGGGGAAGGGATCTACAATGGGCAGCTCTTC,CASSLGEGIYNGQLF
11,TRBV29-1,TRBJ2-5,-,-,TGCGGCGTCATGGGTTTGGAGACCCAGTACTTC,CGVMGLETQYF
13,TRBV10-3,TRBJ2-7,-,-,TGTGCCATCAGAGAGTCTAGCGCCTACGAGCGGTACTTC,CAIRESSAYERYF
17,TRBV10-3,TRBJ2-1,TRBD2,-,TGCGCCATCAGCCCCACGGGACTAGCGGGTAGTTACAATAAGCAGTTCTTC,CAISPTGLAGSYNKQFF
16,TRBV29-1,TRBJ2-1,-,-,TGCAGCGTTGAACTGTGGTCTAGGGGCTTATCCAATGAGCAGTTCTTC,CSVELWSRGLSNEQFF
15,TRBV12-5,TRBJ2-5,-,-,TGTGCTAGTGGTACTTCGGACAGCTCGGGGGAGACCCAGTATTTC,CASGTSDSSGETQYF
18,TRBV4-2,TRBJ1-1,TRBD1,many,TGTGCCAGCAGCCGGCTACACAGGGGGCCTGTGTTAGGGGAGTTAGCTTTCTTT,CASSRLHRGPVLGELAFF
15,TRBV29-1,TRBJ2-5,TRBD1,-,TGCAGCGTTGAAAGGGGGACAGGGGAACAAGAGATCCAATACTTC,CSVERGTGEQEIQYF
16,TRBV7-9,TRBJ1-5,-,-,TGTGCCAGCAGCTTAGCGCAGGGAACGGGAAATCAGCCCCAGCATTTT,CASSLAQGTGNQPQHF
15,TRBV5-1,TRBJ1-5,TRBD1,-,TGCGCCAGCAGCCAATACGGGGACAGGAATCAGCCCCAGCATTTT,CASSQYGDRNQPQHF
16,TRBV6-1,TRBJ2-1,-,-,TGTGCCAGCACCCCTTATCTTAGCGGAGGCTACAATGAGCAGTTCTTC,CASTPYLSGGYNEQFF
15,TRBV19,TRBJ2-7,TRBD1,-,TGTGCCAGTAGTAATAGAAGGACAGGGGTCTACGAGCAGTACTTC,CASSNRRTGVYEQYF
14,TRBV29-1,TRBJ2-1,TRBD2,-,TGCAGCGTCCAAGGGGGACTAGCGGGCAATGAGCAGTTCTTC,CSVQGGLAGNEQFF
17,TRBV12-3/TRBV12-4,TRBJ2-1,TRBD1,-,TGTGCCAGCAGTCCGGGACAGGGGGCTGGCCCCTACAATGAGCAGTTCTTC,CASSPGQGAGPYNEQFF
15,TRBV28,TRBJ2-1,-,-,TGTGCCAGCACCCTGACACACCATCGCGGCAATGAGCAGTTCTTC,CASTLTHHRGNEQFF
13,TRBV7-8,TRBJ2-1,-,-,TGTGCCAGCAGCTTACTCCGGGGAGGTGACCAGTTCTTC,CASSLLRGGDQFF
14,TRBV11-2,TRBJ1-1,-,many,TGTGCCAGCAGCCCGGGGGGGGTAATCACTGAAGCTTTCTTT,CASSPGGVITEAFF
15,TRBV28,TRBJ2-1,-,once,TGTGCCAGCAGTTCCAGTCTCAGCTCCTACAATGAGCAGTTCTTC,CASSSSLSSYNEQFF
17,TRBV11-2,TRBJ2-7,TRBD2,-,TGTGCCAGCAGCTACTCCCGTGGTAGCGGGAGTATCCACGAGCAGTACTTC,CASSYSRGSGSIHEQYF
15,TRBV29-1,TRBJ2-1,-,once,TGCAGCGTGGGTGGTGGCATGAGCTCCTACAATGAGCAGTTCTTC,CSVGGGMSSYNEQFF
12,TRBV11-3,TRBJ2-5,-,few,TGTGCCAGCAGCTTACTACAAGAGATCCAGTACTTC,CASSLLQEIQYF
15,TRBV5-4,TRBJ2-5,TRBD2,many,TGTGCCAGCAGCACCAGACTAGCGGGGCAAGAGACCCAGTACTTC,CASSTRLAGQETQYF
16,TRBV29-1,TRBJ2-1,TRBD2,-,TGCAGCGTCTCTAGGGGCCTAGCGGGAGTTTACAATGAGCAGTTCTTC,CSVSRGLAGVYNEQFF
14,TRBV4-1,TRBJ2-3,-,-,TGCGCCAGCAGCCAAGAAAGACGGAGGGATGCGCAGTATTTT,CASSQERRRDAQYF
16,TRBV11-2,TRBJ1-2,TRBD1,-,TGTGCCAGCGGCTTAGTTCCGGGACAGGGGTTGGACGGCTACACCTTC,CASGLVPGQGLDGYTF
15,TRBV5-4,TRBJ2-7,TRBD1,-,TGTGCCAGCAGCTCGTCGACAGGGGTAACCTACGAGCAGTACTTC,CASSSSTGVTYEQYF
16,TRBV10-2,TRBJ2-1,TRBD2,many,TGCGCCAGCCCCTTCGGGGGCGGGAGGGGATACAATGAGCAGTTCTTC,CASPFGGGRGYNEQFF
15,TRBV14,TRBJ1-3,-,few,TGTGCCAGCAGCCTTATATCTAGCTCTGGAAACACCATATATTTT,CASSLISSSGNTIYF
14,TRBV10-3,TRBJ2-2,TRBD1,many,TGTGCCATAGGACAGGCCTCGAACACCGGGGAGCTGTTTTTT,CAIGQASNTGELFF
16,TRBV4-2,TRBJ1-2,-,-,TGTGCCAGCAGTCAAGATGTGGCAGGGAGCAACTATGGCTACACCTTC,CASSQDVAGSNYGYTF